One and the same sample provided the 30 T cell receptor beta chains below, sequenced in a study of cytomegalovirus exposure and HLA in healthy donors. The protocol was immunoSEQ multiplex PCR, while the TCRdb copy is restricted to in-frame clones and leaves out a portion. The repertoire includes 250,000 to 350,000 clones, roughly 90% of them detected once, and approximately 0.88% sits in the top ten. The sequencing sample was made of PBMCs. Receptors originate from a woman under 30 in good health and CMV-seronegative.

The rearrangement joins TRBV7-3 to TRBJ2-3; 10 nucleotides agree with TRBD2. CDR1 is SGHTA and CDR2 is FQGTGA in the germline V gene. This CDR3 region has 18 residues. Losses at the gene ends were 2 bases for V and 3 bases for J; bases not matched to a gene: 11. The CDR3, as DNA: TGTGCCAGCAGCTTAGGGGGGTCTAGCGGGAGTCGGACAGATACGCAGTATTTT. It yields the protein CASSLGGSSGSRTDTQYF.

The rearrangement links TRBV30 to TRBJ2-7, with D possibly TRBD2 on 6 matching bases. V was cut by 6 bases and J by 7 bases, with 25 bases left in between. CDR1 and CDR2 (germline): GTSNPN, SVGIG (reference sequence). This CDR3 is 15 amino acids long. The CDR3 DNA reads TGTGCCTGTCTTGGGGGACTCCCCTCTGGTAGAGAGCAGTACTTC. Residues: CACLGGLPSGREQYF.

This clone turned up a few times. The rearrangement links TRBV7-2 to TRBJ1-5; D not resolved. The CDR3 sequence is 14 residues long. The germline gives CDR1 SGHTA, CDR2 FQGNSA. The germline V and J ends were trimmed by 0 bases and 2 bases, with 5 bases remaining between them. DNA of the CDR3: TGTGCCAGCAGCTTAGCGGCGGGCAATCAGCCCCAGCATTTT. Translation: CASSLAAGNQPQHF.

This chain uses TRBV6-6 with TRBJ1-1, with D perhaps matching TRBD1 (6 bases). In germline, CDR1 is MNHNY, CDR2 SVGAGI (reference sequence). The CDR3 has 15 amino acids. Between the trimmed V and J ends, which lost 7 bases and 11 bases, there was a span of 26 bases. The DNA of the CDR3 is TGTGCCAGCACATGGGGACGACAGGTGTTGACCGGGGCTTTCTTT. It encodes CASTWGRQVLTGAFF.

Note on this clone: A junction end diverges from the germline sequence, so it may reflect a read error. CDR3 DNA sequence: TGTGCCCTGGGTGGTGGACACCGGGACAACTACGGCTACACCTTC. It is translated as CALGGGHRDNYGYTF. The chain carries TRBV10-3 and TRBJ1-2, with D possibly matching TRBD1 (6 bases). The CDR3 runs 15 residues. Germline CDR1 ENHRY, CDR2 SYGVKD.

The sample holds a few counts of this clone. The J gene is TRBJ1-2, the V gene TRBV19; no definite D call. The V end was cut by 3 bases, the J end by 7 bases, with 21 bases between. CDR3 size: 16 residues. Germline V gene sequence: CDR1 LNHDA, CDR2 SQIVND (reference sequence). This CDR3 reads CASSIPWGREATGYTF. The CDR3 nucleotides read TGTGCCAGTAGTATCCCCTGGGGTAGGGAGGCCACTGGCTACACCTTC.

CDR3 nucleotides: TGTGCCAGCAGCCAAAGGTACGACGGGGATACGCAGTATTTT. Protein product: CASSQRYDGDTQYF. V gene TRBV7-2 combines with J gene TRBJ2-3; D remains ambiguous. Per germline, CDR1 SGHTA and CDR2 FQGNSA. V lost 5 bases and J 6 bases, leaving 15 bases between the germline ends. The CDR3 is made up of 14 amino acids.

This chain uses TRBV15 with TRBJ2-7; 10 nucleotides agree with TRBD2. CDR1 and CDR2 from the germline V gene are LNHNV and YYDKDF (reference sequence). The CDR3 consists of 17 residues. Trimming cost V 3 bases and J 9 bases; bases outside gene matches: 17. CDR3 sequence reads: CATSRGASGSSGVGQYF. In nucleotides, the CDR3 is TGTGCCACCAGCAGGGGAGCTAGCGGGAGCTCGGGTGTCGGGCAGTACTTC.

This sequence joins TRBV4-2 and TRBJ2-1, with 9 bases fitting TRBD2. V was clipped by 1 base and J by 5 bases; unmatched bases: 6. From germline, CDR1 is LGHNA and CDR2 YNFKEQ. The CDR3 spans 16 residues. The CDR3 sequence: CASSQVGLAGDNEQFF. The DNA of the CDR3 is TGTGCCAGCAGCCAAGTAGGATTAGCGGGGGACAATGAGCAGTTCTTC.

The CDR3, as DNA: TGCGCCAGCAGCGCTCGAAGCAGGGTTGTAACCGAGCAGTACTTC. It translates to CASSARSRVVTEQYF. The chain uses TRBV5-1 and TRBJ2-7, with D possibly TRBD1 on 5 matching bases. Trimming shortened V by 4 bases and J by 6 bases, and 20 bases separated the two germline ends. Per the germline V gene, CDR1 is SGHRS and CDR2 is YFSETQ. This CDR3 is built from 15 residues.

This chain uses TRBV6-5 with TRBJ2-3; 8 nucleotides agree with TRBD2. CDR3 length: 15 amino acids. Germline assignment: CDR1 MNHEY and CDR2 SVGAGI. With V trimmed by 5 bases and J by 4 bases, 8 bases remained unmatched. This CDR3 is CASSRTSPLADTQYF. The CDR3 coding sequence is TGTGCCAGCAGTAGGACTAGCCCCCTCGCAGATACGCAGTATTTT.

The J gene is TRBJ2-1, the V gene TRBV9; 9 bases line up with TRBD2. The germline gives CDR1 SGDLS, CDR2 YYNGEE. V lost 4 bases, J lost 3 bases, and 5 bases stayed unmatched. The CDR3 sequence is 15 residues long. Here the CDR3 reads CASSPSSGIYNEQFF. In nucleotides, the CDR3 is TGTGCCAGCAGCCCCTCTAGCGGGATCTACAATGAGCAGTTCTTC.

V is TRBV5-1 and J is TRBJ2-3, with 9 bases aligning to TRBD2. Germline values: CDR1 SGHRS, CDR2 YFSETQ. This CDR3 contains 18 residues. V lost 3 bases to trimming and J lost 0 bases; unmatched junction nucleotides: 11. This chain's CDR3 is CASSWPSSGEPSTDTQYF. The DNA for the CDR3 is TGCGCCAGCAGCTGGCCCTCTAGCGGGGAGCCTAGCACAGATACGCAGTATTTT.

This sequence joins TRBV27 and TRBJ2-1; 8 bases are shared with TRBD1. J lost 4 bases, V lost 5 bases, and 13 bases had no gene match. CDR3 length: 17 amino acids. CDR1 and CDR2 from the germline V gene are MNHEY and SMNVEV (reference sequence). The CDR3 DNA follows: TGTGCCAGCAGTCTCAATCCGGGACAGGCGATTTACAATGAGCAGTTCTTC. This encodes CASSLNPGQAIYNEQFF.

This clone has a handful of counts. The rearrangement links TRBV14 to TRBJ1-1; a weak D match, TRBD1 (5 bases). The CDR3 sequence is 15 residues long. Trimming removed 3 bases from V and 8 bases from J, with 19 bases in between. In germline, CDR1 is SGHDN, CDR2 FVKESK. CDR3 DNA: TGTGCCAGCAGCCAGGCCATCGGGGGGTTCGGGGAAGCTTTCTTT. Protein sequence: CASSQAIGGFGEAFF.

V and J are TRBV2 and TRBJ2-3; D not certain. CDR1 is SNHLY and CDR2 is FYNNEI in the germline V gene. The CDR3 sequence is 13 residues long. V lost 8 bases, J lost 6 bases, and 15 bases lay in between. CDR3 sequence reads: CASAEAGFDTQYF. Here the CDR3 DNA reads TGTGCCAGCGCCGAGGCTGGATTTGATACGCAGTATTTT.

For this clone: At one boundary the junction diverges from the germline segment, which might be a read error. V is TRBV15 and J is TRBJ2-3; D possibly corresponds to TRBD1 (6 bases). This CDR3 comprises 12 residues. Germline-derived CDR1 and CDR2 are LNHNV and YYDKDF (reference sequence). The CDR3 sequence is CATRRGADTQYF. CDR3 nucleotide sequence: TGTGCCACCCGCAGGGGAGCAGATACGCAGTATTTT.

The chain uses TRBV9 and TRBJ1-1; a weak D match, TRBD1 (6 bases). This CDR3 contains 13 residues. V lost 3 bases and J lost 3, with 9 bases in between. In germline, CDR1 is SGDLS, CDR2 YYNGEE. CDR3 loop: CASSGGGHTEAFF. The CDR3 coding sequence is TGTGCCAGCAGCGGGGGGGGGCACACTGAAGCTTTCTTT.

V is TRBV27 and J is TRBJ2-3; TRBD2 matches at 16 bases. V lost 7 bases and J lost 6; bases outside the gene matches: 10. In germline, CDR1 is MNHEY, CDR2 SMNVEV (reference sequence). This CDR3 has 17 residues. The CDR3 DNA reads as TGTGCCAGCACCCGGCCGGGACTAGCGGGAGGGCCTGATACGCAGTATTTT. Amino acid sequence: CASTRPGLAGGPDTQYF.

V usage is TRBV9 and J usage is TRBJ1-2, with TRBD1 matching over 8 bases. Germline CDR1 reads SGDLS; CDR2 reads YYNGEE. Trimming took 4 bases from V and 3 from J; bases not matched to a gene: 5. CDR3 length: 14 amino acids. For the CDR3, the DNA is TGTGCCAGCAGCCCGTACAGGGGGGACTATGGCTACACCTTC. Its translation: CASSPYRGDYGYTF.

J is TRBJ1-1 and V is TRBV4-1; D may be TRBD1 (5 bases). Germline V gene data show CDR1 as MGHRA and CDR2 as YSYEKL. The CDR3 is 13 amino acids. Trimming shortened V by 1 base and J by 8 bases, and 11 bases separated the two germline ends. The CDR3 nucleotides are TGCGCCAGCAGCCAAGGGGGCGGGAGAGAAGCTTTCTTT. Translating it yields CASSQGGGREAFF.

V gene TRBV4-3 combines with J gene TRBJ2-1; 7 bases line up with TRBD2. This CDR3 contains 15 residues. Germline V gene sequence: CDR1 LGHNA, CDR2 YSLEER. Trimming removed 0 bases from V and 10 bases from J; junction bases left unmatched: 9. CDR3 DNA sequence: TGCGCCAGCAGCCAAGAATCCGCGGGAGTTCGGGAGCAGTTCTTC. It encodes CASSQESAGVREQFF.

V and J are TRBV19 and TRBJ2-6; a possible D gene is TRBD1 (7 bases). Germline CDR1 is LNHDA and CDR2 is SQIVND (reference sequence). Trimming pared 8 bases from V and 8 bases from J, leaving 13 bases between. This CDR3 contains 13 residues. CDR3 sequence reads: CASETGRSNVLTF. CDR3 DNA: TGTGCCAGTGAGACAGGGAGGTCCAACGTCCTGACTTTC.

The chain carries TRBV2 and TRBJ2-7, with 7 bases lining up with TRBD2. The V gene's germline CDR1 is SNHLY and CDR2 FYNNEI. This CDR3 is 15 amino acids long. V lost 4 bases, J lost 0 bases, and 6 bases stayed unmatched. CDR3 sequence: CASSAYSGYSYEQYF. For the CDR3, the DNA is TGTGCCAGCAGTGCGTATAGCGGGTACTCCTACGAGCAGTACTTC.

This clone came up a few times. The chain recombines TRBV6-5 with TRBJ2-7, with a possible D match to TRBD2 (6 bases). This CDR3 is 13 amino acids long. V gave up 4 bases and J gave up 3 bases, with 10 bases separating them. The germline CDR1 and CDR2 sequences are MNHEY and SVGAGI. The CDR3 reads CASSCGTCYEQYF. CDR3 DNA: TGTGCCAGCAGTTGCGGGACTTGCTACGAGCAGTACTTC.

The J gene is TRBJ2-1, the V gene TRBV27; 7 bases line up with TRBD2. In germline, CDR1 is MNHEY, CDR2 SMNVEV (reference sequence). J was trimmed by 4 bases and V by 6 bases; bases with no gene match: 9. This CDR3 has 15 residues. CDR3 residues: CASREDGRAYNEQFF. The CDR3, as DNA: TGTGCCAGCAGAGAGGATGGGAGGGCATACAATGAGCAGTTCTTC.

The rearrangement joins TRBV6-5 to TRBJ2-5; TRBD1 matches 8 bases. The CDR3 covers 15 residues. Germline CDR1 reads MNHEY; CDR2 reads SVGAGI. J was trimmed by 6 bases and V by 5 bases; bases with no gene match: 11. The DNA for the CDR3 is TGTGCCAGCAGTGGGCTACAGGGGGGCACAAAGACCCAGTACTTC. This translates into CASSGLQGGTKTQYF.

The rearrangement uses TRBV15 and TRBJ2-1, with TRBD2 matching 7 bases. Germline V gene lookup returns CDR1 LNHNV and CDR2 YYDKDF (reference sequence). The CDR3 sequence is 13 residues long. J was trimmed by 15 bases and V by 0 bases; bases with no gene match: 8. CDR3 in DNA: TGTGCCACCAGCAGAGAAGGGGTTCGGGGGGTGTTCTTC. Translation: CATSREGVRGVFF.

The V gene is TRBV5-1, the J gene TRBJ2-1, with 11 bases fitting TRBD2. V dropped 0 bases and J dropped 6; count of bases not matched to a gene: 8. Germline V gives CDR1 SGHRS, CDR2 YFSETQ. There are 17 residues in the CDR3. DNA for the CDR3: TGCGCCAGCAGCTTGGCCAGGGCTAGCGGGAGGCCCAATGAGCAGTTCTTC. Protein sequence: CASSLARASGRPNEQFF.

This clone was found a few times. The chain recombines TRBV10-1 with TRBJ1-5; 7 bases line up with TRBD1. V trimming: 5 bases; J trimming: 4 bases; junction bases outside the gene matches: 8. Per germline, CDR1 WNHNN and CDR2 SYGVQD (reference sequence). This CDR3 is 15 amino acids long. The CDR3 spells CASSYDRDRNQPQHF. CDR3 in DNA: TGCGCCAGCAGTTACGACAGGGATCGAAATCAGCCCCAGCATTTT.